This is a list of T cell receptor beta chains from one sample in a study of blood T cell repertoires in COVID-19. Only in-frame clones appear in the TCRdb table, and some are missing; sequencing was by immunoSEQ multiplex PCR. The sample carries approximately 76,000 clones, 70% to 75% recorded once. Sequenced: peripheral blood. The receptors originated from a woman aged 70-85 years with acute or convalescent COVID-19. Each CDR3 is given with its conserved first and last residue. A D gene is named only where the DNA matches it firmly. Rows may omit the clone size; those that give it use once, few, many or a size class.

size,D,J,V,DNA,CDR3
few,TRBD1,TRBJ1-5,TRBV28,TGTGCCAGCAGTTTATGGCAGGGGGCCAATCAGCCCCAGCATTTT,CASSLWQGANQPQHF
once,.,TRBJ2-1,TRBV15,TGTGCCACCAGCAAAGGACAGAGTGGGAATGAGCAGTTCTTC,CATSKGQSGNEQFF
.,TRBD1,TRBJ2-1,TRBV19,TGTGCCAGTAGTACCGGGACAGGGGCCTACAATGAGCAGTTCTTC,CASSTGTGAYNEQFF
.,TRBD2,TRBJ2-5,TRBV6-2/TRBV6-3,TGTGCCAGCAGTACCCCGTTACTAGCGGACCAAGAGACCCAGTACTTC,CASSTPLLADQETQYF
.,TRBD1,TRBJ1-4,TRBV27,TGTGCCAGCACCTCAGGGACAGGGCAAGCAACTAATGAAAAACTGTTTTTT,CASTSGTGQATNEKLFF
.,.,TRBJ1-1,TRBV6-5,TGTGCCAGCACTCTCTTAGGAGAGATATTCCCTGAAGCTTTCTTT,CASTLLGEIFPEAFF
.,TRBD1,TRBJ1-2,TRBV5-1,TGCGCCAGCAGCCTAGGGACAGCAAACTATGGCTACACCTTC,CASSLGTANYGYTF
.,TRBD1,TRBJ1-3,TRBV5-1,TGCGCCAGCAGCCCCTCCGGACAGGTTACTGGAAACACCATATATTTT,CASSPSGQVTGNTIYF
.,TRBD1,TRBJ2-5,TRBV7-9,TGTGCCAGCAGCCGACAGGGCCAAGAGACCCAGTACTTC,CASSRQGQETQYF
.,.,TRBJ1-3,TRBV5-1,TGCGCCAGCAGCTTGTCAGGGTCTGGAAACACCATATATTTT,CASSLSGSGNTIYF
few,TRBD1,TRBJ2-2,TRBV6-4,TGTGCCACCCGGGGACAGAGCACCGGGGAGCTGTTTTTT,CATRGQSTGELFF
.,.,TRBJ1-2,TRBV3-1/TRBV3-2,TGTGCCAGCAGCCAAGATGTCTCAGGGGTAGGTGGCTACACCTTC,CASSQDVSGVGGYTF
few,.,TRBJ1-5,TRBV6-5,TGTGCCAGCATTATGACAGTGAGCAATCAGCCCCAGCATTTT,CASIMTVSNQPQHF
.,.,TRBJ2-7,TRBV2,TGTGCCAGCAGTGAAGGGTCAGTCCGGGAAAGGCAGTACTTC,CASSEGSVRERQYF
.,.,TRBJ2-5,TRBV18,TGTGCCAGCTCACGGGCACCCCAGGGAGAGACCCAGTACTTC,CASSRAPQGETQYF
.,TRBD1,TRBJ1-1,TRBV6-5,TGTGCCAGCACTGTGACAGGGCTGAACACTGAAGCTTTCTTT,CASTVTGLNTEAFF
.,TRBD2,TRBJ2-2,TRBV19,TGTGCCAGTAGTTCCCAGCGGGGGATTTCGAACACCGGGGAGCTGTTTTTT,CASSSQRGISNTGELFF
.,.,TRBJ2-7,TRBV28,TGTGCCAGCAGTTTAACCGGGATTTACGAGCAGTACTTC,CASSLTGIYEQYF
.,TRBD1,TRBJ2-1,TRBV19,TGTGCCAGTTGGGACAGGGGGCTACACAATGAGCAGTTCTTC,CASWDRGLHNEQFF
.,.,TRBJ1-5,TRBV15,TGTGCCACCAGCACCCGAGGGAGTAATAGCAATCAGCCCCAGCATTTT,CATSTRGSNSNQPQHF
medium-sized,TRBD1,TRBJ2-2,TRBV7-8,TGTGCCAGCAGCTTTCTAGACAGGGTCACCGGGGAGCTGTTTTTT,CASSFLDRVTGELFF
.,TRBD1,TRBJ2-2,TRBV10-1,TGCGCCAGCAGTGAGTCGAGGGGGCTCGGCACCGGGGAGCTGTTTTTT,CASSESRGLGTGELFF
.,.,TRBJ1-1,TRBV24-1,TGTGCCACCAGAACCAGGGATTTGGACACTGAAGCTTTCTTT,CATRTRDLDTEAFF
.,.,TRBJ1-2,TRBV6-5,TGTGCCAGCAGTTCGGGCGGGACCTATGGCTACACCTTC,CASSSGGTYGYTF
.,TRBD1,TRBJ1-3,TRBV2,TGTGCCAGCATCTCAGACAGGGGGGAAGGAAACACCATATATTTT,CASISDRGEGNTIYF
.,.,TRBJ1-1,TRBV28,TGTGCCAGCCGGGGCCGGGACACAAGACTAATTAGAGGGGGTGAAGCTTTCTTT,CASRGRDTRLIRGGEAFF
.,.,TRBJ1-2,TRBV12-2,TGTGCAAGTCGCTTGAGACAGGCCGGCTACACCTTC,CASRLRQAGYTF
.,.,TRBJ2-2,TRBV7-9,TGTGCCGAAACGGGGGGCGCTTCTACCGGGGAGCTGTTTTTT,CAETGGASTGELFF
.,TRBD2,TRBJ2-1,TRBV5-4,TGTGCCAGCAGCTTGCCGGCTAGCGGGGGAAATTTAGAGCAGTTCTTC,CASSLPASGGNLEQFF
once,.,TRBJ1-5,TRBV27,TGTGCCAGCAGTCCCCACTCCAATCAGCCCCAGCATTTT,CASSPHSNQPQHF
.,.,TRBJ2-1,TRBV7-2,TGTGCCAGCAGCTTAGAGGGGAATGAGCAGTTCTTC,CASSLEGNEQFF
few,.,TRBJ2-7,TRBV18,TGTGCCAGCTCACCACATCCGAACGAACCTAAACCCTACGAGCAGTACTTC,CASSPHPNEPKPYEQYF
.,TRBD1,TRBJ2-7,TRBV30,TGTGCCGGGACAGGGGTTGGCTACGAGCAGTACTTC,CAGTGVGYEQYF
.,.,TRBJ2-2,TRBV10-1,TGCGCCAGCGCGACAGGAAACACCGGGGAGCTGTTTTTT,CASATGNTGELFF
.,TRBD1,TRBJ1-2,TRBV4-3,TGCGCCAGCAGCCCAGGGGGACAGGGGATCGTTGGCTACACCTTC,CASSPGGQGIVGYTF
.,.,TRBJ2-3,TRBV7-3,TGTGCCAGCGGGAGTGGCGATACGCAGTATTTT,CASGSGDTQYF
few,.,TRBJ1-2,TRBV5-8,TGTGCCAGCAGCTTCTTGACAGGCCCTTCAGACCTCTATGGCTACACCTTC,CASSFLTGPSDLYGYTF
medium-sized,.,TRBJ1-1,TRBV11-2,TGTGCCAGCAGCTTAACAGTCGCGATGAACACTGAAGCTTTCTTT,CASSLTVAMNTEAFF
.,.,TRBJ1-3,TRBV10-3,TGTGCCAGCGGACAGCTGGGAAACACCATATATTTT,CASGQLGNTIYF
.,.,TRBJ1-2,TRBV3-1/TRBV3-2,TGTGCCAGCAGCCTCCGTAGGGGAAGGGATGGCTACACCTTC,CASSLRRGRDGYTF
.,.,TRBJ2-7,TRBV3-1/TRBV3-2,TGTGCCAGCAGCCAAGGGGTTTCGGACACCTACGAGCAGTACTTC,CASSQGVSDTYEQYF
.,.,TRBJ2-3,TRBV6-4,TGTGCCAGCAGTGTTGACTACCAAAGAACAGATACGCAGTATTTT,CASSVDYQRTDTQYF
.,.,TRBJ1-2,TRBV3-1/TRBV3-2,TGTGCCAGCAGCCACGGGACTTCCCGTAGAGGCTACACCTTC,CASSHGTSRRGYTF
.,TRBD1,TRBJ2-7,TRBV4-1,TGCGCCAGCAGCCGTTCGGGACAGGGGGACTACGAGCAGTACTTC,CASSRSGQGDYEQYF
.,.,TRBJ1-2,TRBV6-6,TGTGCCAGCAGTTACCCAACCTCGACAGGTTCCTATGGCTACACCTTC,CASSYPTSTGSYGYTF
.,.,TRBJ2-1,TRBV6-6,TGTGCCAGCAGTTATCAGGGAAATCGCAATGAGCAGTTCTTC,CASSYQGNRNEQFF
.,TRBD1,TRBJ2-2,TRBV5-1,TGCGCCAGCAGCTCTCGGGGACAGGTCCCTCCCGGGGAGCTGTTTTTT,CASSSRGQVPPGELFF
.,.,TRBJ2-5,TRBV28,TGTGCCAGCAAGAAGGGAGACCGAGAGACCCAGTACTTC,CASKKGDRETQYF
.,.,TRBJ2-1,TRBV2,TGTGCCAGCAGTGAGCCAGCGGCCAGCTCCTACAATGAGCAGTTCTTC,CASSEPAASSYNEQFF